One and the same sample provided the 23 T cell receptor beta chains below, sequenced in a study of CD8 T cells in Susac syndrome. Reverse transcription of about 0.45 to 1 ug RNA was performed with random hexamers. TCRdb reprocessed the immunoSEQ multiplex PCR reads via MiXCR and lists one record per CDR3 protein. The sample lists some 160,000 distinct CDR3 sequences; about 92% were seen once. Sequencing was carried out using CD4+ T cells from PBMCs. These receptors were collected from a human donor in good health.

V is TRBV18 and J is TRBJ2-5; 7 positions agree with TRBD1. The CDR3 extends over 15 amino acids. The germline gives CDR1 KGHSH, CDR2 LQKENI. The V segment lost 6 bases and the J segment 5 bases; nucleotides outside the gene matches: 12. This CDR3 reads CASSPETGTRETQYF. The CDR3, as DNA: TGTGCCAGCTCGCCGGAGACAGGGACCCGGGAGACCCAGTACTTC.

This chain links TRBV2 with TRBJ2-7; TRBD2 aligns across 7 bases. This CDR3 comprises 15 residues. Germline assignment: CDR1 SNHLY and CDR2 FYNNEI. Trimming took 6 bases from V and 0 from J; bases not matched to a gene: 8. The chain's CDR3 is CASRVGLGSSYEQYF. Written as DNA, the CDR3 is TGTGCCAGCAGGGTAGGACTAGGGAGCTCCTACGAGCAGTACTTC.

This rearrangement joins TRBV10-3 to TRBJ1-2; 8 nucleotides match TRBD1. The CDR3 contains 14 residues. With V trimmed by 2 bases and J by 3 bases, 2 bases remained unmatched. CDR1 and CDR2 (germline): ENHRY, SYGVKD. CDR3 in DNA: TGTGCCATCAGTGAGCCGACAGGGGACTATGGCTACACCTTC. This encodes CAISEPTGDYGYTF.

The J gene is TRBJ2-3, the V gene TRBV2; no clear D gene. The length of the CDR3 is 12 residues. Germline lookup yields CDR1 SNHLY and CDR2 FYNNEI. The V end was cut by 8 bases, the J end by 4 bases, with 10 bases between. The CDR3 bases are TGTGCCAGCGGGCTGGGTCCAGATACGCAGTATTTT. This translates into CASGLGPDTQYF. Drawing the rest from reference TRBV2 and TRBJ2-3, the complete variable domain is EPEVTQTPSHQVTQMGQEVILRCVPISNHLYFYWYRQILGQKVEFLVSFYNNEISEKSEIFDDQFSVERPDGSNFTLKIRSTKLEDSAMYFCASGLGPDTQYFGPGTRLTVL.

The rearrangement uses TRBV28 and TRBJ2-1; 8 bases map to TRBD2. Germline V lookup: CDR1 MDHEN, CDR2 SYDVKM. V shed 10 bases, J shed 2 bases, and the junction held 4 bases outside the gene matches. This CDR3 is built from 13 residues. The CDR3 protein is CANSGSPYNEQFF. The CDR3 nucleotides are TGTGCCAACAGCGGGAGTCCCTACAATGAGCAGTTCTTC.

The chain recombines TRBV5-1 with TRBJ1-2; no clear D gene. Germline V gene data show CDR1 as SGHRS and CDR2 as YFSETQ. Between the trimmed V and J ends, which lost 0 bases and 4 bases, there was a span of 16 bases. This CDR3 has 16 residues. The CDR3 loop is CASSLEAANPIYGYTF. The DNA for the CDR3 is TGCGCCAGCAGCTTGGAGGCAGCCAACCCCATCTATGGCTACACCTTC. Filled out from reference TRBV5-1 and TRBJ1-2, the complete variable domain reads KAGVTQTPRYLIKTRGQQVTLSCSPISGHRSVSWYQQTPGQGLQFLFEYFSETQRNKGNFPGRFSGRQFSNSRSEMNVSTLELGDSALYLCASSLEAANPIYGYTFGSGTRLTVV.

This clonotype showed up just once. J is TRBJ2-7 and V is TRBV20-1; TRBD1 matches 8 bases. The germline V gene encodes CDR1 DFQATT and CDR2 SNEGSKA (reference sequence). J gave up 2 bases and V 5 bases, and 8 bases lay outside the gene matches. This CDR3 has 14 residues. The CDR3 reads CSAVQGAGTYEQYF. CDR3 DNA sequence: TGCAGTGCTGTCCAGGGGGCTGGAACCTACGAGCAGTACTTC.

The J gene is TRBJ1-4, the V gene TRBV20-1; D remains ambiguous. The V end was cut by 4 bases, the J end by 0 bases, with 6 bases between. Germline-derived CDR1 and CDR2 are DFQATT and SNEGSKA (reference sequence). The CDR3 has 13 amino acids. The CDR3 region has the DNA TGCAGTGCTATCGCAGCAACTAATGAAAAACTGTTTTTT. This encodes CSAIAATNEKLFF.

The chain combines TRBV5-1 with TRBJ2-7; weak D call: TRBD2 (7 bases). Trimming removed 2 bases at V and 5 bases at J, with 14 bases between. CDR1 and CDR2 from the germline V gene are SGHRS and YFSETQ. CDR3 length equals 14 residues. In DNA, the CDR3 is TGCGCCAGCAGCTTTCATCGCGGGGGCCACGAGCAGTACTTC. This encodes CASSFHRGGHEQYF.

The CDR3 sequence: CSARIARGLSYEQYF. The CDR3 coding sequence is TGCAGTGCTAGAATCGCGAGGGGGTTATCCTACGAGCAGTACTTC. V and J are TRBV20-1 and TRBJ2-7, with D possibly TRBD1 on 6 matching bases. Germline CDR1 DFQATT, CDR2 SNEGSKA (reference sequence). The CDR3 length is 15 residues. V was trimmed by 2 bases and J by 1 base, leaving 15 bases between them.

The genes are TRBV3-1 and TRBJ2-4, with TRBD1 matching over 8 bases. The CDR3 contains 17 residues. Germline CDR1 is LGHDT and CDR2 is YNNKEL (reference sequence). V shed 8 bases, J shed 1 base, and the junction held 13 bases outside the gene matches. The CDR3 spells CASGRNIGDRAKNIQYF. CDR3 nucleotide sequence: TGTGCCAGCGGACGGAACATAGGGGACAGGGCCAAAAACATTCAGTACTTC. The entire variable domain, with the rest obtained from reference TRBV3-1 and TRBJ2-4, is as follows: DTAVSQTPKYLVTQMGNDKSIKCEQNLGHDTMYWYKQDSKKFLKIMFSYNNKELIINETVPNRFSPKSPDKAHLNLHINSLELGDSAVYFCASGRNIGDRAKNIQYFGAGTRLSVL.

The chain is built from TRBV4-1 and TRBJ2-3; 7 positions agree with TRBD1. CDR1 is MGHRA, CDR2 YSYEKL, per germline. This CDR3 is built from 16 residues. V was pared by 5 bases and J by 3 bases, with 11 bases of the junction left unmatched. CDR3 sequence: CASSNLGGFATDTQYF. In DNA form, the CDR3 reads TGCGCCAGCAGCAACCTAGGGGGCTTTGCGACAGATACGCAGTATTTT.

Concerning this clonotype: Here the CDR3 omits its conserved ending phenylalanine or tryptophan, so a read error is the likely source. The limits of the CDR3 on the DNA are not certain, so only TCRdb's listed CDR3 is given. The rearrangement joins TRBV30 to TRBJ2-7; whether TRBD2, the table's D call, matches the DNA was not checked. Counting both end residues, the CDR3 totals 8 amino acids. Germline lookup yields CDR1 GTSNPN and CDR2 SVGIG (reference sequence). CDR3 loop: CAWRKGRL.

The chain carries TRBV6-5 and TRBJ2-1; 10 bases agree with TRBD2. The CDR3 spans 20 residues. The V segment lost 2 bases and the J segment 0 bases; nucleotides outside the gene matches: 13. Germline V CDR1 and CDR2: MNHEY, SVGAGI. CDR3 DNA: TGTGCCAGCAGTTACCGACTAGCGGGTTTCTCCCTAAGCTCCTACAATGAGCAGTTCTTC. Translating it yields CASSYRLAGFSLSSYNEQFF.

The V and J genes are TRBV6-6 and TRBJ2-7; D not certain. In germline, CDR1 is MNHNY, CDR2 SVGAGI (reference sequence). V lost 5 bases and J lost 7, with 12 bases in between. The CDR3 length is 12 residues. The DNA for the CDR3 is TGTGCCAGCAGTCCCTCGTTTGTAGAGCAGTACTTC. Its translation: CASSPSFVEQYF.

This rearrangement joins TRBV7-9 to TRBJ1-3, with D maybe TRBD1 (6 bases). V lost 4 bases to trimming and J lost 0 bases, with 19 bases between them. Per germline, CDR1 SEHNR and CDR2 FQNEAQ (reference sequence). CDR3 length: 18 amino acids. CDR3 in DNA: TGTGCCAGCAGCTCAACCTCCCCAGGACAGACCTCTGGAAACACCATATATTTT. This sequence encodes CASSSTSPGQTSGNTIYF.

The CDR3 sequence: CASSFSRREQYF. The CDR3 nucleotides are TGTGCCAGCAGCTTTTCTAGGCGAGAGCAGTACTTC. The chain carries TRBV11-2 and TRBJ2-7, with no clear D. Germline-derived CDR1 and CDR2 are SGHAT and FQNNGV. The CDR3 contains 12 residues. With 3 bases removed from V and 7 bases from J, the gap between germline ends came to 10 bases.

V and J are TRBV3-1 and TRBJ2-1, with 7 bases that match TRBD1. V lost 4 bases and J lost 4; bases outside the gene matches: 13. The CDR3 has 17 amino acids. CDR1 and CDR2 (germline): LGHDT, YNNKEL (reference sequence). The CDR3 sequence is CASSPPVRDRRYNEQFF. In DNA, the CDR3 is TGTGCCAGCAGCCCCCCGGTCCGGGACAGACGGTACAATGAGCAGTTCTTC.

The J gene is TRBJ1-2, the V gene TRBV28; TRBD1 matches at 7 bases. In germline, CDR1 is MDHEN, CDR2 SYDVKM. The V and J ends lost 6 bases and 6 bases, in that order; junction bases with no gene match: 7. CDR3 length: 13 amino acids. CDR3 amino acids: CASSRTGINGYTF. The CDR3 DNA follows: TGTGCCAGCAGCCGGACAGGTATAAATGGCTACACCTTC.

V gene TRBV20-1 combines with J gene TRBJ2-7; 13 bases fit TRBD2. The V and J ends lost 2 bases and 9 bases, in that order; junction bases with no gene match: 10. Germline-derived CDR1 and CDR2 are DFQATT and SNEGSKA (reference sequence). CDR3 length equals 15 residues. CDR3 nucleotides: TGCAGTGCTAGAATTAGGACTAGCGGGAGCATGGCGCAGTACTTC. This codes for CSARIRTSGSMAQYF.

CDR3 amino acids: CASSLASRPIGYTF. CDR3 DNA: TGTGCCAGCAGCTTAGCTAGCCGCCCGATCGGCTACACCTTC. The V call is TRBV7-8, the J call TRBJ1-2, with unresolved D. Trimming took 0 bases from V and 8 from J, leaving 13 bases between them. Germline V CDR1 and CDR2: SGHVS, FQNEAQ. There are 14 residues in the CDR3.

This chain connects TRBV3-1 to TRBJ1-5, with D unresolved. The CDR3 is made up of 13 amino acids. V dropped 0 bases and J dropped 5 bases, with 5 bases sitting between them. Germline assignment: CDR1 LGHDT and CDR2 YNNKEL (reference sequence). The CDR3 is CASSQDGYQPQHF. DNA for the CDR3: TGTGCCAGCAGCCAAGACGGCTATCAGCCCCAGCATTTT.

The CDR3 DNA follows: TGTGCCAGCAGCCAAGAAGGGGCGAACACTGAAGCTTTCTTT. This translates into CASSQEGANTEAFF. The chain carries TRBV3-1 and TRBJ1-1; the D gene is possibly TRBD1 (5 bases). Germline V CDR1 and CDR2: LGHDT, YNNKEL (reference sequence). CDR3 length: 14 amino acids. Trimming removed 0 bases from V and 1 base from J, with 6 bases in between.